These 18 T cell receptor beta chains originate from one sample sequenced in a study of CD8+ T cells in alopecia areata. As the sequencing template, cDNA was produced by extracting RNA and reverse transcribing it. The method was immunoSEQ multiplex PCR; TCRdb's version includes in-frame clones alone and lacks a portion of them. The table has around 120,000 clones, approximately 58% seen once. Source material: CD4+ T cells sorted from blood. These receptors all stem from a human donor in good health.

This chain links TRBV30 with TRBJ1-3, with D tentatively TRBD1 (5 bases). The CDR3 sequence is 12 residues long. Germline V CDR1 and CDR2: GTSNPN, SVGIG (reference sequence). V was clipped by 8 bases and J by 2 bases, with 10 bases between them. The CDR3 region is CALRDPGNTIYF. As DNA, the CDR3 is TGTGCCCTCAGGGATCCTGGAAACACCATATATTTT.

This clone has more than one count but fewer than ten. The chain carries TRBV14 and TRBJ2-3; no clear D gene. Germline CDR1 reads SGHDN; CDR2 reads FVKESK. V dropped 1 base and J dropped 5 bases, with 4 bases sitting between them. This CDR3 has 12 amino acids. In nucleotides, the CDR3 is TGTGCCAGCAGCCAAGGGAGAGATACGCAGTATTTT. It translates to CASSQGRDTQYF.

The sample holds a few counts of this clone. The genes are TRBV6-6 and TRBJ1-5; 9 nucleotides align to TRBD1. Germline trimming cut 8 bases from V and 5 bases from J; bases unmatched to any gene: 1. The CDR3 consists of 12 residues. CDR1 and CDR2 from the germline V gene are MNHNY and SVGAGI (reference sequence). The CDR3 DNA follows: TGTGCCAGCCGGACAGGGGATCAGCCCCAGCATTTT. Protein product: CASRTGDQPQHF.

The J gene is TRBJ2-7, the V gene TRBV21-1; the table calls TRBD2, which could not be checked here. TRBV21-1 is a pseudogene segment. The CDR3 contains 13 residues. CDR3 in amino acids: CASSKRLAYEQYF. CDR3 coding DNA: TGTGCCAGCAGCAAGCGACTAGCCTACGAGCAGTACTTC.

V usage is TRBV18 and J usage is TRBJ1-2; D call uncertain. The V end was cut by 3 bases, the J end by 8 bases, with 16 bases between. The CDR3 length is 14 residues. Germline V gene lookup returns CDR1 KGHSH and CDR2 LQKENI. The CDR3 DNA reads as TGTGCCAGCTCACCCCGGATTGGAGAGGACGGCTACACCTTC. Translation: CASSPRIGEDGYTF.

This clone appeared a few times. This CDR3 is also generated by other DNA sequences in the sample. The J gene is TRBJ1-2, the V gene TRBV29-1; no clear D. This CDR3 region has 12 residues. CDR1 and CDR2 (germline): SQVTM, ANQGSEA. With 4 bases removed from V and 0 bases from J, the gap between germline ends came to 6 bases. CDR3: CSVGVANYGYTF. In DNA form, the CDR3 reads TGCAGCGTTGGGGTAGCTAACTATGGCTACACCTTC.

The chain recombines TRBV7-8 with TRBJ2-1; no definite D call. The CDR3 consists of 13 residues. CDR1 and CDR2 from the germline V gene are SGHVS and FQNEAQ. Deletions cut 5 bases from V and 6 bases from J, with 11 bases between. CDR3 DNA: TGTGCCAGCAGCCGATACCTGGGCAATGAGCAGTTCTTC. Translated, it gives CASSRYLGNEQFF. Combining the CDR3 with reference TRBV7-8 and TRBJ2-1 gives the whole variable domain GAGVSQSPRYKVAKRGQDVALRCDPISGHVSLFWYQQALGQGPEFLTYFQNEAQLDKSGLPSDRFFAERPEGSVSTLKIQRTQQEDSAVYLCASSRYLGNEQFFGPGTRLTVL.

The chain uses TRBV7-9 and TRBJ2-3; a weak D match, TRBD2 (6 bases). The CDR3 spans 14 residues. The V gene lost 5 bases and the J gene lost 1 base, with 10 bases spanning the gap. Germline loops: CDR1 SEHNR, CDR2 FQNEAQ (reference sequence). CDR3 nucleotides: TGTGCCAGCAGCCGACTAGTTGGCACAGATACGCAGTATTTT. This translates into CASSRLVGTDTQYF.

The rearrangement joins TRBV18 to TRBJ2-3; D ambiguous. Germline V lookup: CDR1 KGHSH, CDR2 LQKENI. CDR3 length equals 15 residues. Trimming removed 4 bases from V and 2 bases from J, with 13 bases in between. The CDR3 is CASSRSEIPTDTQYF. The CDR3 coding sequence is TGTGCCAGCTCACGCTCAGAAATACCCACAGATACGCAGTATTTT.

The chain carries TRBV11-2 and TRBJ1-2; the D is unclear. CDR1 and CDR2 from the germline V gene are SGHAT and FQNNGV. The length of the CDR3 is 11 residues. The V end lost 5 bases, the J end lost 7 bases, and 8 bases lay between the germline ends. CDR3 amino acids: CASSLPPGYTF. Written as DNA, the CDR3 is TGTGCCAGCAGCCTCCCTCCTGGCTACACCTTC. The full variable domain, with the rest looked up from reference TRBV11-2 and TRBJ1-2, is EAGVAQSPRYKIIEKRQSVAFWCNPISGHATLYWYQQILGQGPKLLIQFQNNGVVDDSQLPKDRFSAERLKGVDSTLKIQPAKLEDSAVYLCASSLPPGYTFGSGTRLTVV.

This chain uses TRBV18 with TRBJ1-4; 7 nucleotides line up with TRBD1. CDR1 and CDR2 from the germline V gene are KGHSH and LQKENI. V lost 6 bases, J lost 7 bases, and 5 bases stayed unmatched. The CDR3 is made up of 13 amino acids. The CDR3 here is CASSRGAIEKLFF. Here the CDR3 DNA reads TGTGCCAGCTCCAGGGGGGCTATTGAAAAACTGTTTTTT.

V gene TRBV30 combines with J gene TRBJ2-1, with 16 bases that match TRBD2. The CDR3 extends over 16 amino acids. Per the germline V gene, CDR1 is GTSNPN and CDR2 is SVGIG (reference sequence). The J segment lost 3 bases and the V segment lost 4 bases, leaving 3 bases of the junction unmatched. The CDR3 region has the DNA TGTGCCTGGAAGGGACTAGCGGGGGGGAACTACAATGAGCAGTTCTTC. It encodes CAWKGLAGGNYNEQFF.

This clone was counted a few times. The CDR3, as DNA: TGTGCCAGCAGTGGAGGACTAGATCCCAATCAGCCCCAGCATTTT. Translation gives CASSGGLDPNQPQHF. The chain recombines TRBV6-1 with TRBJ1-5; D not certain. CDR1 is MNHNS and CDR2 is SASEGT in the germline V gene. V was shortened by 4 bases and J by 3 bases, with 13 bases between the two germline ends. The CDR3 has 15 residues.

The genes are TRBV5-1 and TRBJ2-2; D is perhaps TRBD2 (5 bases). Trimming removed 3 bases at V and 6 bases at J, with 18 bases between. The germline gives CDR1 SGHRS, CDR2 YFSETQ. The CDR3 runs to 16 residues. The CDR3: CASSSPFRGKAGELFF. CDR3 bases: TGCGCCAGCAGCTCGCCCTTCCGGGGAAAAGCCGGGGAGCTGTTTTTT. Full variable domain (remainder filled in from reference TRBV5-1 and TRBJ2-2): KAGVTQTPRYLIKTRGQQVTLSCSPISGHRSVSWYQQTPGQGLQFLFEYFSETQRNKGNFPGRFSGRQFSNSRSEMNVSTLELGDSALYLCASSSPFRGKAGELFFGEGSRLTVL.

The chain is built from TRBV6-5 and TRBJ2-2; perhaps TRBD1 as D (6 bases). Germline-derived CDR1 and CDR2 are MNHEY and SVGAGI. The CDR3 covers 15 residues. Trimming stripped 6 bases from V and 3 bases from J, with 14 bases between. CDR3: CASRPGQPDTGELFF. CDR3 sequence (DNA): TGTGCCAGCAGACCGGGACAACCTGACACCGGGGAGCTGTTTTTT.

This clone appeared once. The chain employs TRBV25-1 and TRBJ1-2; 7 bases align to TRBD1. The ends lost 6 bases at V and 8 bases at J; junction bases unmatched: 3. This CDR3 spans 11 amino acids. Germline V CDR1 and CDR2: MGHDK, SYGVNS. As DNA, the CDR3 is TGTGCCAGCAGGACAGGGAACGGCTACACCTTC. The encoded protein is CASRTGNGYTF.

The CDR3 region has the DNA TGCGCCAGCAGCACCAACCTGGGACAGGGAACTGAAGCTTTCTTT. It specifies CASSTNLGQGTEAFF. The chain combines TRBV5-1 with TRBJ1-1; TRBD1 matches 9 bases. Per germline, CDR1 SGHRS and CDR2 YFSETQ. The CDR3 runs to 15 residues. V gave up 4 bases and J gave up 5 bases; unmatched junction bases: 9.

The count of this clone is one. This sequence joins TRBV2 and TRBJ1-2; 8 bases line up with TRBD1. This CDR3 contains 15 residues. The germline gives CDR1 SNHLY, CDR2 FYNNEI. V was clipped by 5 bases and J by 5 bases; unmatched bases: 10. Written as DNA, the CDR3 is TGTGCCAGCAGTCCGGACAGGGTTTCTGGGTATGGCTACACCTTC. It specifies CASSPDRVSGYGYTF. Full variable domain (remainder filled in from reference TRBV2 and TRBJ1-2): EPEVTQTPSHQVTQMGQEVILRCVPISNHLYFYWYRQILGQKVEFLVSFYNNEISEKSEIFDDQFSVERPDGSNFTLKIRSTKLEDSAMYFCASSPDRVSGYGYTFGSGTRLTVV.